The 10 T cell receptor beta chains below all came from one sample that was sequenced in a study of T-cell memory formation after mild COVID-19. TCRdb re-analysed the 5' RACE reads in MiXCR, keeping a single row per CDR3 protein. The repertoire holds approximately 300,000 distinct CDR3 sequences, around a sixth seen once, with about a fifth in the top ten. The source material was PBMCs or a T cell subset sorted from them (not recorded which). All receptors derive from a man aged 18 to 29 who had mild COVID-19 (a few samples of this study predate the infection). Cell type and time point are not known.

This clonotype has ten or more counts. This chain joins TRBV12-3 or TRBV12-4 and TRBJ2-1; 7 bases match TRBD1. This CDR3 is 15 amino acids long. V lost 5 bases, J lost 9 bases, and 13 bases stayed unmatched. CDR3 sequence reads: CASSPDRAVVGEQFF. Written as DNA, the CDR3 is TGTGCCAGCAGTCCAGACAGGGCGGTGGTGGGTGAGCAGTTCTTC.

The V and J genes are TRBV25-1 and TRBJ1-1; no clear D. The V gene's germline CDR1 is MGHDK and CDR2 SYGVNS. The CDR3 has 11 residues. The germline V and J ends were trimmed by 4 bases and 5 bases, with 5 bases remaining between them. The chain's CDR3 is CASSGLTEAFF. The CDR3 DNA reads as TGTGCCAGCAGTGGTTTGACTGAAGCTTTCTTT.

This clonotype was seen a few times. The gene calls are TRBV25-1 and TRBJ2-1; D ambiguous. Deletions cut 0 bases from V and 3 bases from J, with 3 bases between. The CDR3 contains 13 residues. Germline lookup yields CDR1 MGHDK and CDR2 SYGVNS. The CDR3 region has the DNA TGTGCCAGCAGTGAATATAGCTACAATGAGCAGTTCTTC. Translated, it gives CASSEYSYNEQFF.

This rearrangement joins TRBV9 to TRBJ1-5; D unresolved. Germline V gene lookup returns CDR1 SGDLS and CDR2 YYNGEE. This CDR3 is 14 amino acids long. Trimming removed 1 base at V and 1 base at J, with 6 bases between. CDR3 in amino acids: CASSVSPSNQPQHF. DNA for the CDR3: TGTGCCAGCAGCGTATCCCCGAGCAATCAGCCCCAGCATTTT.

This clonotype was seen repeatedly, ten times or more. The chain uses TRBV5-1 and TRBJ2-7; D is ambiguous. Trimming took 0 bases from V and 6 from J, leaving 4 bases between them. The CDR3 has 11 amino acids. Germline V lookup: CDR1 SGHRS, CDR2 YFSETQ. CDR3 amino acids: CASSLVSEQYF. CDR3 DNA: TGCGCCAGCAGCTTGGTTAGCGAGCAGTACTTC. The whole variable domain, filled in from reference TRBV5-1 and TRBJ2-7, reads KAGVTQTPRYLIKTRGQQVTLSCSPISGHRSVSWYQQTPGQGLQFLFEYFSETQRNKGNFPGRFSGRQFSNSRSEMNVSTLELGDSALYLCASSLVSEQYFGPGTRLTVT.

The chain uses TRBV6-1 and TRBJ2-5, with 7 nucleotides matching TRBD2. The CDR3 length is 15 residues. Germline-derived CDR1 and CDR2 are MNHNS and SASEGT. Trimming removed 8 bases from V and 2 bases from J; junction bases left unmatched: 11. The CDR3 reads CASSRDYHPQETQYF. CDR3 DNA sequence: TGTGCCAGCTCCAGGGACTACCATCCTCAAGAGACCCAGTACTTC.

This clonotype occurred many times. CDR3 DNA: TGTGCCAGCAGCTTAGTAGAGGGATACAATGAGCAGTTCTTC. Amino acids: CASSLVEGYNEQFF. The rearrangement joins TRBV7-2 to TRBJ2-1, with D tentatively TRBD2 (5 bases). Trimming took off 1 base at V and 4 bases at J, with 8 bases between the two ends. CDR3 length: 14 residues. Per the germline V gene, CDR1 is SGHTA and CDR2 is FQGNSA.

This clonotype was counted only a few times. One junction end disagrees with the germline gene, perhaps due to a read error. The chain uses TRBV7-3 and TRBJ1-1; D is unresolved. The CDR3 has 14 residues. The germline gives CDR1 SGHTA, CDR2 FQGTGA. Here the CDR3 DNA reads TGTGCCAGCAGCCTAACGCTTGGTGGCACTGAAGCTTTCTTT. Residues: CASSLTLGGTEAFF.

This clonotype was seen ten or more times. J is TRBJ2-5 and V is TRBV7-8; 13 bases map to TRBD2. The junction had 9 bases not matched to a gene; V was cut back by 4 bases and J by 4 bases. The CDR3 has 17 residues. CDR1 and CDR2 (germline): SGHVS, FQNEAQ. The DNA of the CDR3 is TGTGCCAGCAGCTCGGGACTAGCGGGGACCGTTGGAGAGACCCAGTACTTC. Encoded protein: CASSSGLAGTVGETQYF.

This clonotype was seen at least ten times. This chain joins TRBV7-8 and TRBJ2-7; no clear D. Trimming cost V 5 bases and J 2 bases, with 10 bases left between them. The CDR3 sequence is 13 residues long. The germline CDR1 and CDR2 sequences are SGHVS and FQNEAQ. The CDR3 bases are TGTGCCAGCAGCGTCCCGGGTACCTACGAGCAGTACTTC. It is translated as CASSVPGTYEQYF.